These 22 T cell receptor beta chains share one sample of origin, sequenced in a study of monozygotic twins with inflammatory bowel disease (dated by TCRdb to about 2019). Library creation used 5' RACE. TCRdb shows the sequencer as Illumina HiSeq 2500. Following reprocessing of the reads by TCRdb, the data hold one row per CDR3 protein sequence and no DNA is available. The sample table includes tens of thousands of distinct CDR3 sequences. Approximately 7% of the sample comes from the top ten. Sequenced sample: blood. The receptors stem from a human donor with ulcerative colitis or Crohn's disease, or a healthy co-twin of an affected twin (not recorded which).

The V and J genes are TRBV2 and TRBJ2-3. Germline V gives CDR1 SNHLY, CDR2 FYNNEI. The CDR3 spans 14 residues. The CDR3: CASSEVVSTDTQYF.

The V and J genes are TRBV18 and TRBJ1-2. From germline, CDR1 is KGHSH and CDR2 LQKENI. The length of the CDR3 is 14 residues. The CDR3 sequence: CASSPIEVNYGYTF.

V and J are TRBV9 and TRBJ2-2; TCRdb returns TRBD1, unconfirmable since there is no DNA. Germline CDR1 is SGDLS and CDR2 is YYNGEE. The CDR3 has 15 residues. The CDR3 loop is CASSPGGGNTGELFF.

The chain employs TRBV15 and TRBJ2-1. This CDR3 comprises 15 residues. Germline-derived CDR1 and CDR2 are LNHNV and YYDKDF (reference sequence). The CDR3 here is CATSRERQTYNEQFF.

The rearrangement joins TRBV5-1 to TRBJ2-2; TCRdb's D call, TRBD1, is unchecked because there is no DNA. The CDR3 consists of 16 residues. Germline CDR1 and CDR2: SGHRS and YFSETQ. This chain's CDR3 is CASRWLGRSKTGELFF.

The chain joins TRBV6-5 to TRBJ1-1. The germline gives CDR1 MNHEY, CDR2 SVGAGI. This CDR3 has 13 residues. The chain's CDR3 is CASRQTWDTEAFF.

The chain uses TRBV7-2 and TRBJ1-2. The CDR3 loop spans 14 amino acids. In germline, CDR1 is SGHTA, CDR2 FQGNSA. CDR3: CASSLDGLSYGYTF.

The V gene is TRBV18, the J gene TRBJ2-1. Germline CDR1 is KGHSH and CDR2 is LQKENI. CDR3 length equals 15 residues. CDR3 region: CASSPMAESYNEQFF.

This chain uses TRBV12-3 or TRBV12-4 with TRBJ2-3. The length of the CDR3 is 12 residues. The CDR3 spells CASSLRSDTQYF.

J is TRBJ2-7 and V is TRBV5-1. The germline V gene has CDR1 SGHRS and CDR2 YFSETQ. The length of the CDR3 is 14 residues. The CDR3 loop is CASSSDRGSYEQYF.

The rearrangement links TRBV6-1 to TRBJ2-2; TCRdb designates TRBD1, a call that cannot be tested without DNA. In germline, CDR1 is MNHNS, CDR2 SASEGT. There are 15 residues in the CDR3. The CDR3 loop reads CAGQEDRGHGGELFF.

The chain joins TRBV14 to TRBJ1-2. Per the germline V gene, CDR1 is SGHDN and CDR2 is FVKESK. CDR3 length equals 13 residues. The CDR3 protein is CASSQDSDYGYTF.

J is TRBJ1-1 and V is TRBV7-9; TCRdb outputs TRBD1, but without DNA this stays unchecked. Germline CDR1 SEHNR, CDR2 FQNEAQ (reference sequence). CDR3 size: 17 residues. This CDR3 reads CASSVYRGLELDTEAFF.

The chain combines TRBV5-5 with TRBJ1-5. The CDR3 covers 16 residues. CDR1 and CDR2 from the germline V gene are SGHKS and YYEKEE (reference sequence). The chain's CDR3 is CASSPKGGIGNQPQHF.

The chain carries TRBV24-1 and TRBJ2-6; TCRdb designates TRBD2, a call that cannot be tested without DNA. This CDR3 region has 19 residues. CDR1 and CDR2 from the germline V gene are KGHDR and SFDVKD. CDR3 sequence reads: CATRKTSGGPPSGANVLTF.

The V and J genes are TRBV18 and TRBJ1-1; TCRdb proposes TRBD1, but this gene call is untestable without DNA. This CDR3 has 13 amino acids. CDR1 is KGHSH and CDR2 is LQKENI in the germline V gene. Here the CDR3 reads CASSPPPGVEAFF.

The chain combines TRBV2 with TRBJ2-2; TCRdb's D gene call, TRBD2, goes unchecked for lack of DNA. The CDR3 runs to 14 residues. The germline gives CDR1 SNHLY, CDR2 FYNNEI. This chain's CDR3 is CASSVEGHTGELFF.

CDR3 loop: CASSPNPWTVNTEAFF. V gene TRBV6-2 or TRBV6-3 combines with J gene TRBJ1-1. Germline CDR1 reads MNHEY; CDR2 reads SVGEGT. The CDR3 runs 16 residues.

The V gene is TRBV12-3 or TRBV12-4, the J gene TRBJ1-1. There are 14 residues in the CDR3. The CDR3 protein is CASSLTVPGTEAFF.

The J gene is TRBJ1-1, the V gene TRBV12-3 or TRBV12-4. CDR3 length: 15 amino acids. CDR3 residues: CASSLSAAARGEAFF.

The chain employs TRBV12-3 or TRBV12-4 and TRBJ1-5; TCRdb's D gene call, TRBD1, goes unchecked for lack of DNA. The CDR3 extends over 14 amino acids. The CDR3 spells CASSLGTHYPAQHF.

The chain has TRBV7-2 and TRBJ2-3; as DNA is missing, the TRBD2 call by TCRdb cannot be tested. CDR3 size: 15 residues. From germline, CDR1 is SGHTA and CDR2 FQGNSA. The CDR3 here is CASSLQGSPADTQYF.